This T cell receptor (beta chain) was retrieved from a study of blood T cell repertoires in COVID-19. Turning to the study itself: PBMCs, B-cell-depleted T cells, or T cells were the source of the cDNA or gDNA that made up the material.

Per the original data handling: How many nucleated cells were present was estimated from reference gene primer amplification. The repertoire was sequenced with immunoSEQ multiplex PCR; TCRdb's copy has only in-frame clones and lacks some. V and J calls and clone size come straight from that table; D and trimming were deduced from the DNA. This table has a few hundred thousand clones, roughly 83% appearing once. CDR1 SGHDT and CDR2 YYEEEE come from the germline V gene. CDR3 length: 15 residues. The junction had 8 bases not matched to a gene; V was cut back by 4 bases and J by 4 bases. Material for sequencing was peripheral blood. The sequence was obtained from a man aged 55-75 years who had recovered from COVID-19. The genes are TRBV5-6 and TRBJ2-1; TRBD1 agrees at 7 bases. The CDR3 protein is CASSTGQLLYNEQFF. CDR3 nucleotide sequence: TGTGCCAGCAGCACGGGACAGCTACTTTACAATGAGCAGTTCTTC.